A single sample gave rise to the 8 T cell receptor beta chains below, sequenced in a study of cytomegalovirus exposure and HLA in healthy donors. 13 Jbeta primers and 60 Vbeta primers were used for the PCR. The assay was immunoSEQ multiplex PCR, and TCRdb's table has in-frame clones only and misses some. The sample includes about 83,000 clones, around three quarters of them seen just once. Source material: PBMCs. The receptors originated from a man in his sixties in good health and CMV-seronegative.

With regard to this clone: Other nucleotide sequences from this sample produce the same CDR3. The chain couples TRBV5-1 to TRBJ2-3; TRBD1 agrees at 9 bases. Germline trimming cut 0 bases from V and 3 bases from J; bases unmatched to any gene: 2. The CDR3 sequence is 15 residues long. Germline CDR1 reads SGHRS; CDR2 reads YFSETQ. The DNA for the CDR3 is TGCGCCAGCAGCTTGGCGGGACAGGGTACAGATACGCAGTATTTT. This encodes CASSLAGQGTDTQYF.

J is TRBJ2-1 and V is TRBV5-1, with D tentatively TRBD1 (6 bases). Germline V gene data show CDR1 as SGHRS and CDR2 as YFSETQ. There are 17 residues in the CDR3. Between the trimmed V and J ends, which lost 0 bases and 7 bases, there was a span of 20 bases. The CDR3 coding sequence is TGCGCCAGCAGCTTGGACCCCGGGACAACCAATGCTAATGAGCAGTTCTTC. This translates into CASSLDPGTTNANEQFF.

The rearrangement joins TRBV7-2 to TRBJ2-5; possibly TRBD2 for D (6 bases). Germline V gene lookup returns CDR1 SGHTA and CDR2 FQGNSA. V was cut by 4 bases and J by 4 bases, with 16 bases left in between. The CDR3 consists of 15 residues. The CDR3 nucleotides read TGTGCCAGCAGCTGGGCCGGGGGTGGAGGAGAGACCCAGTACTTC. It codes for CASSWAGGGGETQYF. The variable domain in full, completed from reference TRBV7-2 and TRBJ2-5, reads GAGVSQSPSNKVTEKGKDVELRCDPISGHTALYWYRQSLGQGLEFLIYFQGNSAPDKSGLPSDRFSAERTGGSVSTLTIQRTQQEDSAVYLCASSWAGGGGETQYFGPGTRLLVL.

The chain employs TRBV28 and TRBJ2-4; D unclear. The V end lost 6 bases, the J end lost 0 bases, and 12 bases lay between the germline ends. Germline values: CDR1 MDHEN, CDR2 SYDVKM. CDR3 length: 15 residues. CDR3 sequence reads: CASSPARLAKNIQYF. The CDR3 nucleotides are TGTGCCAGCAGCCCGGCGCGACTAGCCAAAAACATTCAGTACTTC.

The chain joins TRBV7-5 to TRBJ2-1; the table's D call of TRBD2 was not tested on the DNA. TRBV7-5 is given as a pseudogene. This CDR3 has 15 residues. Here the CDR3 reads CVRSSCSGRDNEQFF. As DNA, the CDR3 is TGTGTCAGAAGCTCCTGTAGCGGGAGGGATAATGAGCAGTTCTTC.

The chain uses TRBV6-1 and TRBJ2-7; D is ambiguous. The CDR3 sequence is 13 residues long. Germline V CDR1 and CDR2: MNHNS, SASEGT. Trimming took off 1 base at V and 5 bases at J, with 9 bases between the two ends. The CDR3 is CASSEERVHEQYF. The CDR3 nucleotides are TGTGCCAGCAGTGAAGAGCGAGTTCACGAGCAGTACTTC.

The rearrangement uses TRBV9 and TRBJ2-1; D is possibly TRBD2 (6 bases). CDR1 and CDR2 from the germline V gene are SGDLS and YYNGEE. There are 13 residues in the CDR3. The V and J ends lost 4 bases and 10 bases respectively, with 15 bases between them. The CDR3 bases are TGTGCCAGCAGCCCCGGGACTGGGCGAGAGCAGTTCTTC. It specifies CASSPGTGREQFF.

This chain links TRBV5-1 with TRBJ2-7, with D maybe TRBD2 (5 bases). V was pared by 4 bases and J by 4 bases, with 27 bases between. Germline CDR1 and CDR2: SGHRS and YFSETQ. The CDR3 contains 18 residues. CDR3 in DNA: TGCGCCAGCAGCCGAGGACTGAGCGCGGACTCATCCGAGTACGAGCAGTACTTC. Translation gives CASSRGLSADSSEYEQYF.